This T cell receptor beta chain derives from a study of beta chain features in type 1 diabetes. General study results and limits: Patients with Type 1 diabetes showed moderately but significantly shorter TCRB CDR3s in all four CD4+ subsets.

The isolated RNA, all of it, was reverse transcribed, so expressed TCRB transcripts were what got sequenced. TCRdb's copy holds only in-frame clones and misses some; the assay was immunoSEQ multiplex PCR. This sample carries 200,000 to 300,000 clones, 11% of them seen once, and the ten largest clones take around 0.018%. To note about this clone: What it binds is not known. This sample includes further DNA sequences coding for the same CDR3.

Sequencing used naive CD4+ T cells from blood. This clonotype originated in a man younger than 40 with type 1 diabetes.

The CDR3 loop is CASSFGQGYEQYF. Written as DNA, the CDR3 is TGTGCCAGCAGCTTCGGACAAGGCTACGAGCAGTACTTC. The chain uses TRBV7-2 and TRBJ2-7; the D gene is possibly TRBD1 (5 bases). This CDR3 contains 13 residues. Germline V gene data show CDR1 as SGHTA and CDR2 as FQGNSA. Trimming stripped 3 bases from V and 3 bases from J, with 9 bases between.